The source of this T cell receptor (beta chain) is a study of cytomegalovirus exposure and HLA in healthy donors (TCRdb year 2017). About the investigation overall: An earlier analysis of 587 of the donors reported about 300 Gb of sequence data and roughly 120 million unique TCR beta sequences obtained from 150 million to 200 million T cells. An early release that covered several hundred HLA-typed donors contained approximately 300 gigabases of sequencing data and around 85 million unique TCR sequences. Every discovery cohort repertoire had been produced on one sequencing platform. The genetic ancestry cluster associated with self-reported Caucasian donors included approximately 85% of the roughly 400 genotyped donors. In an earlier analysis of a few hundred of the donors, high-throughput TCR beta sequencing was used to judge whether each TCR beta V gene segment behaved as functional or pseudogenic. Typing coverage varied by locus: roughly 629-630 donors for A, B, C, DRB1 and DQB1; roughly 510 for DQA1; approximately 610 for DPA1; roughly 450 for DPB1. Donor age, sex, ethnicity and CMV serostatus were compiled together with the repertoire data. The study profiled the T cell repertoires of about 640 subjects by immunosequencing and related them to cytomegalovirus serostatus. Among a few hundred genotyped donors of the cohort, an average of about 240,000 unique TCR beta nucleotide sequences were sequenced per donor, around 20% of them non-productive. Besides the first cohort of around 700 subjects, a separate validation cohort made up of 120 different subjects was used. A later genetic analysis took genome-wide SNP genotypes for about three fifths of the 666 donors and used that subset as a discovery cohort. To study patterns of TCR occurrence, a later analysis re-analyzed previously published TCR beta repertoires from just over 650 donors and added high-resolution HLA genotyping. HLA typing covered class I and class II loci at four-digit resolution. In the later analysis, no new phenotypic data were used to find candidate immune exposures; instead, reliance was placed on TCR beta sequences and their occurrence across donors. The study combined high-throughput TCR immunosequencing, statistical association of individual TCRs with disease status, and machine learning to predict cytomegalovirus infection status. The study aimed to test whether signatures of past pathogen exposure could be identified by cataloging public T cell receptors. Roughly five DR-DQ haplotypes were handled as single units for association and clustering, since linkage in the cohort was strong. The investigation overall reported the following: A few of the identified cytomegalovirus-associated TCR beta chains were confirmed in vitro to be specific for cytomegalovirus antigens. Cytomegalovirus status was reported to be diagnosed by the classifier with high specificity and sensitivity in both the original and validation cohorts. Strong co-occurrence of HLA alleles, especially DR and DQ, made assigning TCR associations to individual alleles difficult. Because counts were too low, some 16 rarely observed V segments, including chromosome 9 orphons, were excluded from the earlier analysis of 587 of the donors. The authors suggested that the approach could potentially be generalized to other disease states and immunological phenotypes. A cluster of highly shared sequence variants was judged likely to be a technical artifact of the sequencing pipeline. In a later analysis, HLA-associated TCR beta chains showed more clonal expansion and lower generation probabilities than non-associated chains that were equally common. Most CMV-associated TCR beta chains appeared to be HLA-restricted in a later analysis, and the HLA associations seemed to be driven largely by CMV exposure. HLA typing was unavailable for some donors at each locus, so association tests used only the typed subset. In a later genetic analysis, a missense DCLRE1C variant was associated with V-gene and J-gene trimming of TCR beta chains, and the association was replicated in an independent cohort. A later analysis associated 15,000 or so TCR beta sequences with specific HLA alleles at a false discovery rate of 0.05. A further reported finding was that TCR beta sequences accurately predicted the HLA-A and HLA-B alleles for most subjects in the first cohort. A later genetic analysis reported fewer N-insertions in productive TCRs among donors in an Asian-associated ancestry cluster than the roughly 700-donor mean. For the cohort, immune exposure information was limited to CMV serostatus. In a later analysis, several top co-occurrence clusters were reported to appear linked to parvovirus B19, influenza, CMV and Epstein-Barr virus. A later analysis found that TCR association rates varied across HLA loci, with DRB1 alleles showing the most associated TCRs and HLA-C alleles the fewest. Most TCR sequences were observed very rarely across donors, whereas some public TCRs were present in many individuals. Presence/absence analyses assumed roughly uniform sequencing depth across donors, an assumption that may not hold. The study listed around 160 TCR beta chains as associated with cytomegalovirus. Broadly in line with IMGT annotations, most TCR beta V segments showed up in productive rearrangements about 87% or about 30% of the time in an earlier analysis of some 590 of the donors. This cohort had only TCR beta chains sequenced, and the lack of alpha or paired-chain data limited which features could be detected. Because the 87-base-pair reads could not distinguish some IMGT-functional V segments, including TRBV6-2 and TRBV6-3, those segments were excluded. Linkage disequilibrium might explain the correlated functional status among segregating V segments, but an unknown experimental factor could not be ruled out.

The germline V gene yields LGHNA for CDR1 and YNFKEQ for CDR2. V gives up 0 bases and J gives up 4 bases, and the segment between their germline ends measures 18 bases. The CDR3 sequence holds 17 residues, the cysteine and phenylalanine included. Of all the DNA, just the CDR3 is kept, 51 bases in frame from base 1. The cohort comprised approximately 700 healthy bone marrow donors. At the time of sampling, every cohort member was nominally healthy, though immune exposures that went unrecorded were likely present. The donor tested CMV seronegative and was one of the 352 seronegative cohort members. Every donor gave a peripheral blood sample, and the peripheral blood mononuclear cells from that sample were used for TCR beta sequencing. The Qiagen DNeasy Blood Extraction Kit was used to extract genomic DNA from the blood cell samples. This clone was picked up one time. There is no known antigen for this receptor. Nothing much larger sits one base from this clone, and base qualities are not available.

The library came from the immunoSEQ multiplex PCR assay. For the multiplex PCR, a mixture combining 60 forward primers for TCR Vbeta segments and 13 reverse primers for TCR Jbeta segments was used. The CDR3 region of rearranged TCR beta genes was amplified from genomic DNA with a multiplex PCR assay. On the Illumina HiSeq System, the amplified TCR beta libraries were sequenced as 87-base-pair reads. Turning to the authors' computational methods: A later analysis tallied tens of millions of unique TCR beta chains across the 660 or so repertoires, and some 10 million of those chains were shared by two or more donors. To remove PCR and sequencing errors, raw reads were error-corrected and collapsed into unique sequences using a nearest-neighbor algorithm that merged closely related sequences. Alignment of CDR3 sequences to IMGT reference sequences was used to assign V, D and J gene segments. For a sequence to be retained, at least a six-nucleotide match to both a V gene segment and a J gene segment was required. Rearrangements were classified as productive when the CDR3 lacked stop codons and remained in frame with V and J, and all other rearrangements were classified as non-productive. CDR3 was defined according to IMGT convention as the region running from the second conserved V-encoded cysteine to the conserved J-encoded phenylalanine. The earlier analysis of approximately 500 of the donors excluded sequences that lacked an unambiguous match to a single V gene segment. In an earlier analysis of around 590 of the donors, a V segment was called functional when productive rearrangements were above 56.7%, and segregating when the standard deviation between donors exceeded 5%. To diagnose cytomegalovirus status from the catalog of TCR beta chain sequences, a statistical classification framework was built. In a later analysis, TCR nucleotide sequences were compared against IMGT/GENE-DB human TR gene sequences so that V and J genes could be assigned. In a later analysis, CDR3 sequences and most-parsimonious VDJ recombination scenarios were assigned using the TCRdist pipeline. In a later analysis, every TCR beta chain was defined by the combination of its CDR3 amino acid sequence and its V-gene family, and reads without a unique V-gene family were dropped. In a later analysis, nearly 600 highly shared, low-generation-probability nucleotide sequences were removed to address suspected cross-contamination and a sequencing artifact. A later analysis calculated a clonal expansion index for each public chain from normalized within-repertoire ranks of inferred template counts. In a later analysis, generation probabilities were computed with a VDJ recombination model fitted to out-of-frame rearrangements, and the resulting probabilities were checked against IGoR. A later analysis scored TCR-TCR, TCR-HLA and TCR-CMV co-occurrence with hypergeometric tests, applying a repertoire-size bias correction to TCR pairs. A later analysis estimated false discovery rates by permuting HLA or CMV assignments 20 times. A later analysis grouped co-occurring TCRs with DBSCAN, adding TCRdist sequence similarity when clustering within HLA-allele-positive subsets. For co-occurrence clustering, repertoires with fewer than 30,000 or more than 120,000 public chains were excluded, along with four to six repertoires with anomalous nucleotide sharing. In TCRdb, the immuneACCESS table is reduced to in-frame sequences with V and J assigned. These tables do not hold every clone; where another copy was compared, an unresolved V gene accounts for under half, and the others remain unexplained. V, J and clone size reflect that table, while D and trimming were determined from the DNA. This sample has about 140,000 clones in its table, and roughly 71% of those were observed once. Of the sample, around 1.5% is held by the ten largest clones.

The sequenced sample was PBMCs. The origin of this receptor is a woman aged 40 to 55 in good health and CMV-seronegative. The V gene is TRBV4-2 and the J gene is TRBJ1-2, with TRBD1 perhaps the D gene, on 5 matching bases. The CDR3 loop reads CASSQDLGRVRSYGYTF. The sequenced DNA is TGTGCCAGCAGCCAAGATCTAGGCAGGGTGCGCAGCTATGGCTACACCTTC.